These T cell receptor beta chains were read from a single sample in a study of CD8 T cells in Susac syndrome. TCRdb re-called the immunoSEQ multiplex PCR reads with MiXCR, one entry per CDR3 protein. The sample lists over 300,000 distinct CDR3 sequences; around 90% were seen once. Specimen: CD4+ T cells from PBMCs. The receptors here all came from a human donor with multiple sclerosis. The CDR3 runs from the conserved cysteine through the conserved F or W. The order of the fields is clone size, CDR3 length, V gene, J gene, D gene, CDR3 protein, CDR3 DNA. A D gene is named only where the DNA matches it firmly. A row's size may be missing; if present it is once, few, many or a size class.

clone size: -; CDR3 length: 14; V gene: TRBV12-3/TRBV12-4; J gene: TRBJ2-7; D gene: -; CDR3 protein: CASRPGGSTDEQYF; CDR3 DNA: TGTGCCAGCAGGCCTGGGGGGAGTACGGACGAGCAGTACTTC
clone size: -; CDR3 length: 16; V gene: TRBV14; J gene: TRBJ2-1; D gene: TRBD1; CDR3 protein: CASSPLGTGDVDEQFF; CDR3 DNA: TGTGCCAGCAGCCCCCTTGGGACAGGGGATGTAGATGAGCAGTTCTTC
clone size: -; CDR3 length: 14; V gene: TRBV29-1; J gene: TRBJ2-2; D gene: -; CDR3 protein: CSVEPQGGTGELFF; CDR3 DNA: TGCAGCGTTGAACCACAGGGAGGGACCGGGGAGCTGTTTTTT
clone size: -; CDR3 length: 15; V gene: TRBV20-1; J gene: TRBJ2-3; D gene: TRBD2; CDR3 protein: CSAEHSGRLTDTQYF; CDR3 DNA: TGCAGTGCCGAGCACAGCGGGAGGCTCACAGATACGCAGTATTTT
clone size: -; CDR3 length: 15; V gene: TRBV18; J gene: TRBJ1-6; D gene: TRBD1; CDR3 protein: CASSTGGLYNSPLHF; CDR3 DNA: TGTGCCAGCTCCACAGGGGGACTTTATAATTCACCCCTCCACTTT
clone size: -; CDR3 length: 12; V gene: TRBV7-2; J gene: TRBJ2-7; D gene: -; CDR3 protein: CASSLNAYEQYF; CDR3 DNA: TGTGCCAGCAGCTTAAATGCGTACGAGCAGTACTTC
clone size: few; CDR3 length: 12; V gene: TRBV6-2/TRBV6-3; J gene: TRBJ2-7; D gene: TRBD1; CDR3 protein: CASSRTGDEQYF; CDR3 DNA: TGTGCCAGCAGTCGAACAGGGGACGAGCAGTACTTC
clone size: -; CDR3 length: 17; V gene: TRBV5-5; J gene: TRBJ1-2; D gene: -; CDR3 protein: CASSLAQTRVSNYGYTF; CDR3 DNA: TGTGCCAGCAGCTTGGCCCAGACACGGGTCTCAAACTATGGCTACACCTTC
clone size: -; CDR3 length: 12; V gene: TRBV28; J gene: TRBJ2-7; D gene: TRBD2; CDR3 protein: CAAMGLAGEQYF; CDR3 DNA: TGTGCCGCAATGGGGCTAGCGGGGGAGCAGTACTTC
clone size: -; CDR3 length: 18; V gene: TRBV18; J gene: TRBJ2-1; D gene: TRBD1; CDR3 protein: CASSPKWTGNGSYNEQFF; CDR3 DNA: TGTGCCAGCTCACCTAAATGGACAGGGAACGGATCCTACAATGAGCAGTTCTTC
clone size: -; CDR3 length: 14; V gene: TRBV4-1; J gene: TRBJ2-1; D gene: -; CDR3 protein: CASSQDGRYNEQFF; CDR3 DNA: TGCGCCAGCAGCCAAGATGGCCGCTACAATGAGCAGTTCTTC
clone size: -; CDR3 length: 14; V gene: TRBV6-6; J gene: TRBJ2-5; D gene: -; CDR3 protein: CASSQGRSRETQYF; CDR3 DNA: TGTGCCAGCAGCCAAGGGCGTTCCCGGGAGACCCAGTACTTC
clone size: -; CDR3 length: 14; V gene: TRBV12-3/TRBV12-4; J gene: TRBJ1-5; D gene: -; CDR3 protein: CASSFGGFHQPQHF; CDR3 DNA: TGTGCCAGCAGTTTTGGAGGATTTCATCAGCCCCAGCATTTT
clone size: -; CDR3 length: 12; V gene: TRBV29-1; J gene: TRBJ1-4; D gene: TRBD1; CDR3 protein: CSVQGEGEKLFF; CDR3 DNA: TGCAGCGTACAGGGGGAGGGTGAAAAACTGTTTTTT
clone size: -; CDR3 length: 12; V gene: TRBV29-1; J gene: TRBJ1-2; D gene: TRBD1; CDR3 protein: CSGTQGDYGYTF; CDR3 DNA: TGCAGCGGGACACAGGGGGACTATGGCTACACCTTC
clone size: -; CDR3 length: 15; V gene: TRBV7-9; J gene: TRBJ2-5; D gene: TRBD1; CDR3 protein: CASSLDRGPQETQYF; CDR3 DNA: TGTGCCAGCAGCTTAGACAGGGGACCTCAAGAGACCCAGTACTTC
clone size: -; CDR3 length: 16; V gene: TRBV10-3; J gene: TRBJ2-3; D gene: -; CDR3 protein: CAISTVAGADSDTQYF; CDR3 DNA: TGTGCCATCAGTACCGTTGCGGGGGCCGACTCAGATACGCAGTATTTT
clone size: -; CDR3 length: 15; V gene: TRBV3-1; J gene: TRBJ2-3; D gene: TRBD2; CDR3 protein: CASSQPSGSSDTQYF; CDR3 DNA: TGTGCCAGCAGCCAGCCTAGCGGGAGTAGCGATACGCAGTATTTT
clone size: -; CDR3 length: 14; V gene: TRBV12-3/TRBV12-4; J gene: TRBJ2-5; D gene: TRBD2; CDR3 protein: CASTRGGGQETQYF; CDR3 DNA: TGTGCCAGCACCCGCGGGGGGGGACAAGAGACCCAGTACTTC
clone size: once; CDR3 length: 14; V gene: TRBV20-1; J gene: TRBJ1-5; D gene: TRBD1; CDR3 protein: CSARVTGGNQPQHF; CDR3 DNA: TGCAGTGCTAGAGTGACAGGGGGGAATCAGCCCCAGCATTTT
clone size: once; CDR3 length: 19; V gene: TRBV2; J gene: TRBJ2-3; D gene: TRBD2; CDR3 protein: CASSALGLAAATSTDTQYF; CDR3 DNA: TGTGCCAGCAGTGCCCTCGGACTAGCGGCTGCTACTAGCACAGATACGCAGTATTTT
clone size: -; CDR3 length: 14; V gene: TRBV24-1; J gene: TRBJ2-7; D gene: -; CDR3 protein: CATSDGGPPDEQYF; CDR3 DNA: TGTGCCACCAGTGACGGCGGACCTCCCGACGAGCAGTACTTC
clone size: -; CDR3 length: 12; V gene: TRBV20-1; J gene: TRBJ1-2; D gene: -; CDR3 protein: CSAGGQARGYTF; CDR3 DNA: TGCAGTGCGGGAGGGCAGGCCCGTGGCTACACCTTC
clone size: -; CDR3 length: 18; V gene: TRBV4-2; J gene: TRBJ2-7; D gene: TRBD1; CDR3 protein: CASSPHPTGRVTQYEQYF; CDR3 DNA: TGTGCCAGCAGCCCACACCCGACAGGGCGGGTCACCCAGTACGAGCAGTACTTC
clone size: -; CDR3 length: 18; V gene: TRBV6-2/TRBV6-3; J gene: TRBJ2-1; D gene: TRBD2; CDR3 protein: CASSYSTSGGARYNEQFF; CDR3 DNA: TGTGCCAGCAGTTACTCTACTAGCGGGGGGGCGAGATACAATGAGCAGTTCTTC
clone size: -; CDR3 length: 14; V gene: TRBV10-3; J gene: TRBJ2-3; D gene: TRBD2; CDR3 protein: CAISGGGGTDTQYF; CDR3 DNA: TGTGCCATCAGTGGCGGGGGAGGCACAGATACGCAGTATTTT
clone size: -; CDR3 length: 15; V gene: TRBV27; J gene: TRBJ2-7; D gene: -; CDR3 protein: CASSLHLGRYDEQYF; CDR3 DNA: TGTGCCAGCAGTTTACATTTGGGCAGGTATGACGAGCAGTACTTC
clone size: -; CDR3 length: 14; V gene: TRBV6-5; J gene: TRBJ2-7; D gene: -; CDR3 protein: CASRPLGDTYEQYF; CDR3 DNA: TGTGCCAGCAGGCCCCTGGGGGATACCTACGAGCAGTACTTC
clone size: -; CDR3 length: 17; V gene: TRBV5-1; J gene: TRBJ2-1; D gene: TRBD1; CDR3 protein: CASRGGPGTGAWNEQFF; CDR3 DNA: TGCGCCAGCAGGGGGGGGCCCGGGACAGGGGCCTGGAATGAGCAGTTCTTC
clone size: -; CDR3 length: 15; V gene: TRBV12-3/TRBV12-4; J gene: TRBJ2-2; D gene: -; CDR3 protein: CASSLGGARTGELFF; CDR3 DNA: TGTGCCAGCAGTTTAGGGGGGGCCCGGACCGGGGAGCTGTTTTTT
clone size: -; CDR3 length: 15; V gene: TRBV27; J gene: TRBJ1-1; D gene: -; CDR3 protein: CASSSPAGGDTEAFF; CDR3 DNA: TGTGCCAGCAGTTCCCCAGCGGGGGGGGACACTGAAGCTTTCTTT
clone size: -; CDR3 length: 14; V gene: TRBV11-2; J gene: TRBJ1-1; D gene: -; CDR3 protein: CASSLSTSNTEAFF; CDR3 DNA: TGTGCCAGCAGCTTATCAACCTCGAACACTGAAGCTTTCTTT
clone size: once; CDR3 length: 14; V gene: TRBV5-1; J gene: TRBJ1-1; D gene: -; CDR3 protein: CASSSEAANTEAFF; CDR3 DNA: TGCGCCAGCAGTTCCGAGGCGGCGAACACTGAAGCTTTCTTT
clone size: -; CDR3 length: 15; V gene: TRBV9; J gene: TRBJ2-3; D gene: TRBD2; CDR3 protein: CASAMRGASTDTQYF; CDR3 DNA: TGTGCCAGTGCAATGCGGGGGGCCTCCACAGATACGCAGTATTTT
clone size: -; CDR3 length: 14; V gene: TRBV29-1; J gene: TRBJ2-5; D gene: -; CDR3 protein: CSVTDTQYQETQYF; CDR3 DNA: TGCAGTGTGACAGACACTCAGTACCAAGAGACCCAGTACTTC
clone size: -; CDR3 length: 14; V gene: TRBV7-2; J gene: TRBJ2-3; D gene: -; CDR3 protein: CASSLDWLGYTQYF; CDR3 DNA: TGTGCCAGCAGCTTGGACTGGCTGGGATATACGCAGTATTTT
clone size: -; CDR3 length: 16; V gene: TRBV20-1; J gene: TRBJ2-3; D gene: TRBD2; CDR3 protein: CSASGGASVKQDTQYF; CDR3 DNA: TGCAGTGCTAGCGGGGGGGCTAGCGTTAAACAAGATACGCAGTATTTT
clone size: -; CDR3 length: 15; V gene: TRBV5-1; J gene: TRBJ1-1; D gene: -; CDR3 protein: CASSLRSGANTEAFF; CDR3 DNA: TGCGCCAGCAGCTTGCGTTCCGGGGCCAACACTGAAGCTTTCTTT
clone size: -; CDR3 length: 12; V gene: TRBV30; J gene: TRBJ1-1; D gene: -; CDR3 protein: CAWSPLGGGAFF; CDR3 DNA: TGTGCCTGGAGTCCCCTCGGGGGGGGAGCTTTCTTT
clone size: few; CDR3 length: 18; V gene: TRBV11-2; J gene: TRBJ2-7; D gene: TRBD2; CDR3 protein: CASSPSAGTSGRSYEQYF; CDR3 DNA: TGTGCCAGCAGCCCGAGCGCCGGGACTAGCGGCCGAAGCTACGAGCAGTACTTC
clone size: -; CDR3 length: 14; V gene: TRBV6-2/TRBV6-3; J gene: TRBJ2-7; D gene: -; CDR3 protein: CASSRTGTHYEQYF; CDR3 DNA: TGTGCCAGCAGTAGAACAGGTACCCACTACGAGCAGTACTTC
clone size: -; CDR3 length: 14; V gene: TRBV6-2/TRBV6-3; J gene: TRBJ2-5; D gene: -; CDR3 protein: CASTLPELGETQYF; CDR3 DNA: TGTGCCAGCACCCTACCCGAGCTCGGAGAGACCCAGTACTTC
clone size: -; CDR3 length: 12; V gene: TRBV5-1; J gene: TRBJ1-2; D gene: -; CDR3 protein: CASATEGLSYTF; CDR3 DNA: TGCGCCAGCGCCACAGAGGGTCTAAGCTACACCTTC
clone size: -; CDR3 length: 16; V gene: TRBV28; J gene: TRBJ2-3; D gene: TRBD2; CDR3 protein: CASRTSGGPLTDTQYF; CDR3 DNA: TGTGCCAGCAGAACTAGCGGGGGGCCTCTCACAGATACGCAGTATTTT
clone size: -; CDR3 length: 16; V gene: TRBV27; J gene: TRBJ1-1; D gene: -; CDR3 protein: CASSFRSGLANTEAFF; CDR3 DNA: TGTGCCAGCAGTTTCAGGTCAGGCCTCGCGAACACTGAAGCTTTCTTT
clone size: -; CDR3 length: 15; V gene: TRBV5-4; J gene: TRBJ1-1; D gene: TRBD1; CDR3 protein: CASSLPGTGNIEAFF; CDR3 DNA: TGTGCCAGCAGCTTGCCGGGGACAGGGAACATTGAAGCTTTCTTT
clone size: -; CDR3 length: 15; V gene: TRBV9; J gene: TRBJ2-1; D gene: -; CDR3 protein: CASSQGRGPYNEQFF; CDR3 DNA: TGTGCCAGCAGCCAGGGGAGGGGCCCCTACAATGAGCAGTTCTTC
clone size: -; CDR3 length: 17; V gene: TRBV7-9; J gene: TRBJ2-7; D gene: TRBD2; CDR3 protein: CASSNPRASGITYEQYF; CDR3 DNA: TGTGCCAGCAGCAACCCTCGGGCTAGCGGGATCACTTACGAGCAGTACTTC
clone size: -; CDR3 length: 13; V gene: TRBV9; J gene: TRBJ1-6; D gene: -; CDR3 protein: CASSDNGNSPLHF; CDR3 DNA: TGTGCCAGCAGCGACAATGGGAATTCACCCCTCCACTTT
clone size: -; CDR3 length: 16; V gene: TRBV25-1; J gene: TRBJ2-1; D gene: TRBD2; CDR3 protein: CASSENGRGAFNEQFF; CDR3 DNA: TGTGCCAGCAGTGAAAATGGGCGGGGGGCTTTCAATGAGCAGTTCTTC
clone size: -; CDR3 length: 11; V gene: TRBV7-9; J gene: TRBJ1-5; D gene: -; CDR3 protein: CASSSAGPQHF; CDR3 DNA: TGTGCCAGCAGCTCCGCCGGGCCCCAGCATTTT
clone size: -; CDR3 length: 15; V gene: TRBV12-3/TRBV12-4; J gene: TRBJ2-6; D gene: -; CDR3 protein: CASTSLGSGANVLTF; CDR3 DNA: TGTGCCAGCACCAGCTTGGGATCTGGGGCCAACGTCCTGACTTTC